Sequencing of this TCR beta chain was carried out in a study of cytomegalovirus exposure and HLA in healthy donors. Some clones are missing from TCRdb's copy, which holds only in-frame ones; the method was immunoSEQ multiplex PCR. This sample has 300,000 to 450,000 clones, with 75% to 90% found just once. Study-level results: Most observed TCR sequences were rare, whereas some public TCRs were detected in many donors. In vitro confirmation showed three CMV-associated chains to be CMV antigen specific.

With respect to this clone: What it binds is not known.

V was pared by 2 bases and J by 3 bases, with 4 bases of the junction left unmatched. Looked up from germline, CDR1 is GTSNPN and CDR2 is SVGIG (reference sequence). The CDR3 length is 15 residues. V usage is TRBV30 and J usage is TRBJ2-7; 13 bases match TRBD2. The sequenced sample was PBMCs. The sequence was obtained from a woman between 18 and 30 years old in good health and CMV-seronegative. As DNA, the CDR3 is TGTGCCTGGAGTACGGGACTAGCGGGGAACTACGAGCAGTACTTC. Protein: CAWSTGLAGNYEQYF.